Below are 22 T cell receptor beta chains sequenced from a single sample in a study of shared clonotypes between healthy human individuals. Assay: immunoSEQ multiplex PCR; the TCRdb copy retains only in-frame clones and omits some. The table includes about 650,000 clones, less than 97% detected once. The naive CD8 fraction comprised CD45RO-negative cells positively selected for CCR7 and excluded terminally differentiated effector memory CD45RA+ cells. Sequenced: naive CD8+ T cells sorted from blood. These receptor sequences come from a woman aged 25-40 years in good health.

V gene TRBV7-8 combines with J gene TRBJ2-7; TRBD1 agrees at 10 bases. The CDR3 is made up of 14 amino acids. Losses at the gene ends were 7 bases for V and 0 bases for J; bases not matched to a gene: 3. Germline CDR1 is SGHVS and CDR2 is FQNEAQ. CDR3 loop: CASIRTGGSYEQYF. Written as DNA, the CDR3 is TGTGCCAGCATAAGGACAGGGGGCTCCTACGAGCAGTACTTC.

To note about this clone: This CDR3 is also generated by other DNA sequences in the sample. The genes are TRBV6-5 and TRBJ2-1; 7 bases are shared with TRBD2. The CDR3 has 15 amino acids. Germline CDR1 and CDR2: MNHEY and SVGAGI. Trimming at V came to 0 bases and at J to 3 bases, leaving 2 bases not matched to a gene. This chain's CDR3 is CASSYSGEGYNEQFF. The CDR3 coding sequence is TGTGCCAGCAGTTACTCGGGGGAGGGCTACAATGAGCAGTTCTTC.

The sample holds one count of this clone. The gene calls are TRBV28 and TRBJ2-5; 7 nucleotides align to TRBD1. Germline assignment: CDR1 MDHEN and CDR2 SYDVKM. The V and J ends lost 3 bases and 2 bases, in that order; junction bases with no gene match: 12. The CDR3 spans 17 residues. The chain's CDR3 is CASSFAALGTAQETQYF. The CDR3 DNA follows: TGTGCCAGCAGTTTCGCTGCCTTAGGGACAGCTCAAGAGACCCAGTACTTC.

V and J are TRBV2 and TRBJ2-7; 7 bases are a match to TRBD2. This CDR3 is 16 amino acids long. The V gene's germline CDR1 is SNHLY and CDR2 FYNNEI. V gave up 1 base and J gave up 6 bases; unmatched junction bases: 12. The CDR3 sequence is CASSEGRAGAPAEQYF. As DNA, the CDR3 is TGTGCCAGCAGTGAAGGGAGGGCGGGAGCCCCCGCCGAGCAGTACTTC.

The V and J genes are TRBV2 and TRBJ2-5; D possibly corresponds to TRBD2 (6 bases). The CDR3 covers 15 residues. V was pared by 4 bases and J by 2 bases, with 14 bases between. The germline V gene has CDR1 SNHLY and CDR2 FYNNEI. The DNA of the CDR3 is TGTGCCAGCAGTGCCTGGAGGGAGAGGCAAGAGACCCAGTACTTC. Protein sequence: CASSAWRERQETQYF.

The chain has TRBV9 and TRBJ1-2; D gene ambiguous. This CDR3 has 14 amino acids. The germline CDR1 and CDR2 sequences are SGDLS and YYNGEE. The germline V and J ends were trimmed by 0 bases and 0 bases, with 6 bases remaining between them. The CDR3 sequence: CASSVGTSNYGYTF. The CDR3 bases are TGTGCCAGCAGCGTAGGGACGTCTAACTATGGCTACACCTTC.

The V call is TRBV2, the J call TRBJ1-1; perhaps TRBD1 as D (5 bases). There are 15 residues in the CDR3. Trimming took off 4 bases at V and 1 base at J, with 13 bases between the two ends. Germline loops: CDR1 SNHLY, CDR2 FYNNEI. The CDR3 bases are TGTGCCAGCAGTGGATACAGGATTGGGAACACTGAAGCTTTCTTT. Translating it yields CASSGYRIGNTEAFF.

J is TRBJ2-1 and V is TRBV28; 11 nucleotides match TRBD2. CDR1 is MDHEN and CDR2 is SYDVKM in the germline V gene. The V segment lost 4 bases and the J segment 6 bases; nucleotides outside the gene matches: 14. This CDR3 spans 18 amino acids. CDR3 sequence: CASSYPSGRHEWGNEQFF. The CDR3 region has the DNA TGTGCCAGCAGTTATCCTAGCGGGAGGCACGAGTGGGGCAATGAGCAGTTCTTC. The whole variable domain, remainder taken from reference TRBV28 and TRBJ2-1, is DVKVTQSSRYLVKRTGEKVFLECVQDMDHENMFWYRQDPGLGLRLIYFSYDVKMKEKGDIPEGYSVSREKKERFSLILESASTNQTSMYLCASSYPSGRHEWGNEQFFGPGTRLTVL.

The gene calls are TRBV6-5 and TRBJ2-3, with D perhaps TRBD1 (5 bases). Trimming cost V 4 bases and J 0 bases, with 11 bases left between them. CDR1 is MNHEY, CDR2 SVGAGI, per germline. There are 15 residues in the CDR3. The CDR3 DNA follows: TGTGCCAGCAGTTCGGAGACAGACAGCACAGATACGCAGTATTTT. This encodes CASSSETDSTDTQYF.

Here the CDR3 DNA reads TGTGCCAGTAGTGTCCCGGACAGGGGGTACACCGGGGAGCTGTTTTTT. Translating it yields CASSVPDRGYTGELFF. The V gene is TRBV19, the J gene TRBJ2-2; 10 nucleotides line up with TRBD1. V was pared by 5 bases and J by 3 bases, with 6 bases of the junction left unmatched. Germline V gene lookup returns CDR1 LNHDA and CDR2 SQIVND (reference sequence). The length of the CDR3 is 16 residues.

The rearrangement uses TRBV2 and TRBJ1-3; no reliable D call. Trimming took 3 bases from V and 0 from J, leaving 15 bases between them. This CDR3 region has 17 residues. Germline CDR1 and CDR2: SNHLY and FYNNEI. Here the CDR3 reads CASSDGVREGSGNTIYF. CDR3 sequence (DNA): TGTGCCAGCAGTGACGGTGTAAGGGAGGGCTCTGGAAACACCATATATTTT.

DNA of the CDR3: TGTGCCAGCAGCGGGGTGGGGACAGGGATCTACAATGAGCAGTTCTTC. Translated: CASSGVGTGIYNEQFF. The V call is TRBV7-9, the J call TRBJ2-1; 9 nucleotides align to TRBD1. V lost 5 bases, J lost 3 bases, and 8 bases stayed unmatched. Germline lookup yields CDR1 SEHNR and CDR2 FQNEAQ (reference sequence). This CDR3 comprises 16 residues. Filled out from reference TRBV7-9 and TRBJ2-1, the complete variable domain reads DTGVSQNPRHKITKRGQNVTFRCDPISEHNRLYWYRQTLGQGPEFLTYFQNEAQLEKSRLLSDRFSAERPKGSFSTLEIQRTEQGDSAMYLCASSGVGTGIYNEQFFGPGTRLTVL.

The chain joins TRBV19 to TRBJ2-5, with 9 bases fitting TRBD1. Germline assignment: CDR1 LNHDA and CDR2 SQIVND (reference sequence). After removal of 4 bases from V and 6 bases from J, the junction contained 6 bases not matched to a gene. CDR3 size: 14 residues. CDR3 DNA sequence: TGTGCCAGTAGTAGCGGGACAGGGCTGAAGACCCAGTACTTC. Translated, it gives CASSSGTGLKTQYF.

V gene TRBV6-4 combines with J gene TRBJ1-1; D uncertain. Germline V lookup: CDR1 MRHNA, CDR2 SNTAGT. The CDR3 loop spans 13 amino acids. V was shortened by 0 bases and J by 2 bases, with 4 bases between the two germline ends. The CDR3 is CASSDSPNTEAFF. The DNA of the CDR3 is TGTGCCAGCAGTGACTCACCCAACACTGAAGCTTTCTTT.

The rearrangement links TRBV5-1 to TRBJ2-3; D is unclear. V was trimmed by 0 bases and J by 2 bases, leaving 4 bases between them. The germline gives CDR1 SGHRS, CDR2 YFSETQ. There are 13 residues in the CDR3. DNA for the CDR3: TGCGCCAGCAGCTTGGAAAACACAGATACGCAGTATTTT. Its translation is CASSLENTDTQYF.

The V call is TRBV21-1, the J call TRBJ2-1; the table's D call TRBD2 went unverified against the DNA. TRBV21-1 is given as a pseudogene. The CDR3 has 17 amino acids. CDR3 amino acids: CASPPGLAGGGENEQFF. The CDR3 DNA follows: TGTGCCAGCCCACCGGGACTAGCGGGAGGAGGGGAGAATGAGCAGTTCTTC.

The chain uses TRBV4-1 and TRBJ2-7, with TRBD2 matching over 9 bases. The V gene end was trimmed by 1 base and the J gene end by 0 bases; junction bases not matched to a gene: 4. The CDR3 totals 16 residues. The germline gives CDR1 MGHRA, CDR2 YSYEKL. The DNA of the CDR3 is TGCGCCAGCAGCCAAGGTCTAGCGGGGATCTCCTACGAGCAGTACTTC. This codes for CASSQGLAGISYEQYF.

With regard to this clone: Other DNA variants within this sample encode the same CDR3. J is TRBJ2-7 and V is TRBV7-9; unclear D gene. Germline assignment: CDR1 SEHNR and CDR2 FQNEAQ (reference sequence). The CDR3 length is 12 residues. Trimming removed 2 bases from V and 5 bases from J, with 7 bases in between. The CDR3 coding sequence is TGTGCCAGCAGCTTACTGGGAAACGAGCAGTACTTC. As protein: CASSLLGNEQYF.

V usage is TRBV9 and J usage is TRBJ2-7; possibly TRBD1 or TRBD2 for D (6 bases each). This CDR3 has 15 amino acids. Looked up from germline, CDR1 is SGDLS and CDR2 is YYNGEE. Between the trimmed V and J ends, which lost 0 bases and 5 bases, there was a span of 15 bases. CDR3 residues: CASSVGGGQGHEQYF. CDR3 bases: TGTGCCAGCAGCGTAGGAGGGGGGCAGGGCCACGAGCAGTACTTC.

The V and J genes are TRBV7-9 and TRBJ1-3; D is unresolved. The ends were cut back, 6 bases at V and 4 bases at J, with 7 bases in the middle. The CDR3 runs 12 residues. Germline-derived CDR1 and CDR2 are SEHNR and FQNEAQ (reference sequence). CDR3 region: CASRGGGNTIYF. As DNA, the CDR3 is TGTGCCAGCAGGGGAGGGGGAAACACCATATATTTT.

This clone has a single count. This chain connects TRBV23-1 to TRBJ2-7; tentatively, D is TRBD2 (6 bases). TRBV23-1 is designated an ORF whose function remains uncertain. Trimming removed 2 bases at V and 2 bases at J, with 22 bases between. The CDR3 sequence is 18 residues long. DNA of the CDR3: TGCGCCAGCAGTCAAGGGGCACGGGACTGCCCCCCTACCTACGAGCAGTACTTC. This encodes CASSQGARDCPPTYEQYF.

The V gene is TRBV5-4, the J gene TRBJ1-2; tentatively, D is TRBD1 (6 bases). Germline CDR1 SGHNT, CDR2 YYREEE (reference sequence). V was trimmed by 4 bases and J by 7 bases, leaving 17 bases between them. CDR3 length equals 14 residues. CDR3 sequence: CASSLMGGLGGYTF. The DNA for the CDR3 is TGTGCCAGCAGCCTCATGGGGGGCTTAGGTGGCTACACCTTC.